This T cell receptor (beta chain) emerged from a study of T-cell reconstitution after alpha-beta-depleted transplantation in children. Unique molecular identifiers were used to barcode this TCRbeta library. TCRdb passed the PCR reads through MiXCR, listing each CDR3 protein once. The profile covers a few hundred thousand distinct CDR3 sequences, with approximately 16% appearing a single time and 2.5% to 4% taken by the ten largest. With 4 bases removed from V and 4 bases from J, the gap between germline ends came to 23 bases. Germline lookup yields CDR1 ENHRY and CDR2 SYGVKD. The CDR3 loop spans 17 amino acids. This clonotype was detected only a few times.

Specimen: PBMCs from the stem cell graft donor, collected from the stem cell graft. This receptor was identified in a human donor who donated a stem cell graft to a child with acute lymphoblastic leukemia. The chain uses TRBV10-3 and TRBJ2-7; weak D call: TRBD1 (6 bases). The CDR3 DNA follows: TGTGCCATCAGTGGGCCCCCAACAGGGTCGGCGATTTACGAGCAGTACTTC. Its translation: CAISGPPTGSAIYEQYF.